The 10 T cell receptor beta chains reported below all come from one sample, sequenced in a study of cytomegalovirus exposure and HLA in healthy donors (TCRdb year 2017). Libraries were prepared through the immunoSEQ multiplex PCR assay. For the multiplex PCR, a mixture combining 60 forward primers for TCR Vbeta segments and 13 reverse primers for TCR Jbeta segments was used. Imported from immuneACCESS, the table was reduced by TCRdb to in-frame sequences with V and J called. These copies leave out some clones; in studies compared against another copy, an unresolved V gene accounts for under half, and the cause of the remainder is not known. The sample includes fewer than 200,000 clones, with 80% observed a single time. The ten largest clones take up approximately 1.4% of the sample. The sequenced material came from PBMCs. Source of these receptors: a man under 40 in good health and CMV-seronegative.

Notes on this clone: This same CDR3 is encoded by further DNA sequences in the sample. The rearrangement joins TRBV12-5 to TRBJ2-3; TRBD2 might be the D (5 bases). The germline CDR1 and CDR2 sequences are LGHNT and FRNRAP. The germline V and J ends were trimmed by 3 bases and 5 bases, with 9 bases remaining between them. This CDR3 is 13 amino acids long. CDR3 sequence reads: CASGLGGGDTQYF. Written as DNA, the CDR3 is TGTGCTAGTGGTTTAGGAGGCGGAGATACGCAGTATTTT.

The genes are TRBV19 and TRBJ1-4; possibly TRBD1 for D (5 bases). The V gene's germline CDR1 is LNHDA and CDR2 SQIVND (reference sequence). With 4 bases removed from V and 3 bases from J, the gap between germline ends came to 9 bases. The CDR3 runs to 14 residues. The CDR3 DNA sequence: TGTGCCAGTAGTACCGGGGGATCTAATGAAAAACTGTTTTTT. It is translated as CASSTGGSNEKLFF.

This rearrangement joins TRBV19 to TRBJ1-3; 8 positions match TRBD1. Germline V lookup: CDR1 LNHDA, CDR2 SQIVND (reference sequence). Losses at the gene ends were 5 bases for V and 2 bases for J; bases not matched to a gene: 2. CDR3 length equals 14 residues. The CDR3 nucleotides are TGTGCCAGTAGTGCGGACAGGGCTGGAAACACCATATATTTT. Translating it yields CASSADRAGNTIYF.

This clone was observed a handful of times. J is TRBJ1-3 and V is TRBV5-1, with 8 nucleotides matching TRBD1. The germline gives CDR1 SGHRS, CDR2 YFSETQ. V trimming: 5 bases; J trimming: 2 bases; junction bases outside the gene matches: 9. The CDR3 totals 16 residues. The CDR3 region has the DNA TGCGCCAGCAGTCCGGGCAGGGGGCTAGCTGGAAACACCATATATTTT. Its translation: CASSPGRGLAGNTIYF.

The genes are TRBV19 and TRBJ1-2, with D uncertain. The CDR3 covers 14 residues. V was cut by 0 bases and J by 2 bases, with 7 bases left in between. Germline CDR1 LNHDA, CDR2 SQIVND (reference sequence). CDR3 DNA: TGTGCCAGTAGTATAGATTCCAAAAACTATGGCTACACCTTC. It encodes CASSIDSKNYGYTF.

V is TRBV7-2 and J is TRBJ1-1; no clear D gene. This CDR3 is built from 15 residues. The V end lost 5 bases, the J end lost 3 bases, and 16 bases lay between the germline ends. Per germline, CDR1 SGHTA and CDR2 FQGNSA. The CDR3 sequence: CASSERAERYTEAFF. In DNA form, the CDR3 reads TGTGCCAGCAGCGAGCGGGCTGAGAGGTACACTGAAGCTTTCTTT.

This rearrangement joins TRBV5-8 to TRBJ2-7, with D unclear. Germline CDR1 and CDR2: SGHTS and YDEGEE. Trimming took off 3 bases at V and 5 bases at J, with 6 bases between the two ends. The CDR3 is made up of 11 amino acids. The CDR3 protein is CASSSSNEQYF. CDR3 DNA: TGTGCCAGCAGCTCCAGTAACGAGCAGTACTTC.

This clone was seen a handful of times. The chain combines TRBV30 with TRBJ2-4, with D possibly being TRBD1 (5 bases). CDR1 GTSNPN and CDR2 SVGIG come from the germline V gene (reference sequence). Between the trimmed V and J ends, which lost 3 bases and 2 bases, there was a span of 14 bases. The CDR3 spans 15 residues. In DNA form, the CDR3 reads TGTGCCTGGAGCCCAGGGTACGGGTCCAAAAACATTCAGTACTTC. This sequence encodes CAWSPGYGSKNIQYF.

The CDR3 DNA sequence: TGTGCCAGCAGCCACAGCTTAGAGACCCAGTACTTC. It codes for CASSHSLETQYF. The J gene is TRBJ2-5, the V gene TRBV28, with no clear D. CDR3 length: 12 residues. The ends were cut back, 6 bases at V and 4 bases at J, with 9 bases in the middle. In germline, CDR1 is MDHEN, CDR2 SYDVKM.

The table lists this clone with a few counts. This chain uses TRBV7-2 with TRBJ2-7; no firm D call. Germline assignment: CDR1 SGHTA and CDR2 FQGNSA. Trimming left V 8 bases short and J 6 bases short, with 17 bases between. This CDR3 is 13 amino acids long. The CDR3 nucleotides are TGTGCCAGCCGCCGTGGAGCGACCGGCGAGCAGTACTTC. It codes for CASRRGATGEQYF.